What follows are 6 T cell receptor beta chains derived from one specimen sequenced in a study of T cell repertoires in cytomegalovirus infection. TCRdb re-called the reads with MiXCR, one entry per CDR3 protein. This table holds 550,000 to 700,000 distinct CDR3 sequences, about 40% found once. These receptors' targets are unknown. The source material was cultured PBMCs, sampled from culture after CMV antigen stimulation. Receptors originate from a human donor in good health (CMV status not recorded). Some clones in this sample may be carry-over from other donors' samples.

This clonotype came up a few times. The genes are TRBV7-2 and TRBJ2-3; D unresolved. The germline V gene encodes CDR1 SGHTA and CDR2 FQGNSA. V was shortened by 5 bases and J by 7 bases, with 13 bases between the two germline ends. The CDR3 covers 13 residues. The DNA of the CDR3 is TGTGCCAGCAGCACGGACCCCCGAAATACGCAGTATTTT. Protein: CASSTDPRNTQYF.

This chain links TRBV20-1 with TRBJ2-7, with 10 bases that match TRBD1. Germline V CDR1 and CDR2: DFQATT, SNEGSKA (reference sequence). The V and J ends lost 0 bases and 3 bases, in that order; junction bases with no gene match: 14. CDR3 size: 18 residues. CDR3 in DNA: TGCAGTGCTAGAGACCGCAAAACCTACGGGACAGGGGACTACGAGCAGTACTTC. It is translated as CSARDRKTYGTGDYEQYF.

The V gene is TRBV6-6, the J gene TRBJ1-6; 8 nucleotides align to TRBD1. V shed 2 bases and J 7 bases; nucleotides not matched to a gene: 4. The CDR3 is 15 residues long. Germline V gene data show CDR1 as MNHNY and CDR2 as SVGAGI (reference sequence). The chain's CDR3 is CASSYADRANSPLHF. The CDR3 DNA sequence: TGTGCCAGCAGTTACGCGGACAGGGCCAATTCACCCCTCCACTTT.

V gene TRBV15 combines with J gene TRBJ1-2; no firm D call. The CDR3 spans 17 residues. Germline V gene sequence: CDR1 LNHNV, CDR2 YYDKDF (reference sequence). V gave up 3 bases and J gave up 3 bases, with 20 bases separating them. The CDR3 region has the DNA TGTGCCACCAGCAGGCGTCTTTTCGGGAGCCGGGACTATGGCTACACCTTC. Translated, it gives CATSRRLFGSRDYGYTF.

The genes are TRBV7-9 and TRBJ2-2; TRBD1 matches 8 bases. The germline gives CDR1 SEHNR, CDR2 FQNEAQ (reference sequence). V lost 5 bases, J lost 7 bases, and 12 bases stayed unmatched. CDR3 length equals 16 residues. CDR3 DNA: TGTGCCAGCAGCCCGGCTGGCAGGGGGCTCGGCGGGGAGCTGTTTTTT. Amino acid sequence: CASSPAGRGLGGELFF.

Turning to this clonotype: Lacking the conserved final phenylalanine or tryptophan, this CDR3 likely reflects a read error. The chain combines TRBV7-6 with TRBJ2-7; 10 bases agree with TRBD2. This CDR3 is built from 14 residues. Trimming took 11 bases from V and 4 from J; bases not matched to a gene: 11. Per the germline V gene, CDR1 is SGHVS and CDR2 is FNYEAQ. For the CDR3, the DNA is TGTGCCGTAGATAGCGGGAGGCCTACTTACGAGCAGTACTAC. Protein product: CAVDSGRPTYEQYY.